This T cell receptor (beta chain) was documented in a study of cytomegalovirus exposure and HLA in healthy donors (dated by TCRdb to the late 2010s). With respect to the entire study: According to a later analysis, one platform produced both the 110 or so validation repertoires and the 730 or so repertoires of the first cohort. Along with the roughly 670-subject first cohort, a separate validation cohort of over a hundred different subjects was used. The study aimed to test whether cataloging public T cell receptors could reveal signatures of past pathogen exposure. High-throughput TCR immunosequencing, statistical association of individual TCRs with disease status, and machine learning were combined to predict cytomegalovirus infection status.

About this clone itself: Its antigen is not yet known. Per-base quality was not reported, and no clone a single base away is much larger than it.

Separate from the approximately 700-subject first cohort, the validation cohort of about 120 subjects was the group to which the donors belonged. From the germline V gene, CDR1 is LGHNT and CDR2 is FRNRAP. From cysteine to phenylalanine, the CDR3 is 12 amino acids long. The kept DNA is CDR3 alone, 36 bases in frame from the first base. V is cut by 7 bases and J by 2 bases, and the space between the germline ends is 9 bases. Beyond this particular receptor, the publication reports: A few of the identified cytomegalovirus-associated TCR beta chains were confirmed in vitro to be specific for cytomegalovirus antigens. A later analysis found that TCRs clustered in the first cohort also tended to co-occur in the 95 to 150 validation repertoires, with more than 90% of cluster scores above 0. The study listed 150 to 200 TCR beta chains as associated with cytomegalovirus. A later analysis had no HLA typing for the validation cohort, so co-occurrence there was scored across all 120 repertoires. The authors suggested that the approach could potentially be generalized to other disease states and immunological phenotypes. Across donors, most TCR sequences were observed very rarely, whereas some public TCRs were present in many individuals. The classifier was reported to diagnose cytomegalovirus status with high specificity and sensitivity in both the original and validation cohorts.

Library generation was performed with the immunoSEQ multiplex PCR assay. The original pipeline was this. A statistical classification framework was developed to diagnose cytomegalovirus status using the catalog of TCR beta chain sequences. The immuneACCESS repertoire file appears here via TCRdb, limited to in-frame rearrangements. These files lack a portion of the clones; in checked studies, under half of the deficit traces to unresolved V genes, and the cause of the others is not known. D and trimming come from the DNA, and the V and J calls and clone size come from that table. Across this sample there are over 60,000 clones, with 96% seen only once. The leading ten clones occupy about 4.5% of the sample.

The specimen sequenced was PBMCs. The rearranged segments are TRBV12-5 and TRBJ2-7; the D segment could be TRBD1, given 5 matching bases. The TCR comes from a woman between 18 and 30 years old in good health and CMV-seropositive. The CDR3 protein: CASATDPYEQYF. In nucleotides, the sequence is TGTGCTAGTGCGACAGATCCCTACGAGCAGTACTTC.